The following is a TCR beta chain sequence with its context. The naive CD8 subset, CD45RO-negative cells positively selected for CCR7, excluded terminally differentiated effector memory CD45RA+ cells. The data belong to a study of shared clonotypes between healthy human individuals. The germline V gene encodes CDR1 SGHTA and CDR2 FQGTGA. The V gene lost 5 bases and the J gene lost 9 bases, with 14 bases spanning the gap. This CDR3 has 14 residues. Data came from immunoSEQ multiplex PCR; TCRdb stores just in-frame clones and leaves some out. The sample has about 2 million clones; about 95% are singletons.

The sequence derives from a man aged 18 to 29 in good health. The specimen was naive CD8+ T cells sorted from blood. The chain couples TRBV7-3 to TRBJ1-6, with no clear D. The CDR3 region is CASSLLGRASPLHF. The CDR3 nucleotides are TGTGCCAGCAGCCTACTGGGTCGGGCTTCACCCCTCCACTTT. Complete variable domain (other parts from reference TRBV7-3 and TRBJ1-6): GAGVSQTPSNKVTEKGKYVELRCDPISGHTALYWYRQSLGQGPEFLIYFQGTGAADDSGLPNDRFFAVRPEGSVSTLKIQRTERGDSAVYLCASSLLGRASPLHFGNGTRLTVT.